This TCR beta chain was obtained from a study of T cells in localized non-small cell lung cancer (dated by TCRdb to the early 2020s). Context from the whole study: The study examined T cell repertoires in a few hundred patients with early-stage NSCLC and compared tumors with uninvolved tumor-adjacent lungs. The cohort comprised roughly 230 treatment-naïve NSCLC patients with resected, localized lung tumors. NSCLC patients had a mean age of around 70 years, and around 130 were male and 107 female.

Sequences SNHLY (CDR1) and FYNNEI (CDR2) are obtained from the germline V gene. The CDR3 covers 16 residues, taking in both the cysteine and the phenylalanine. Only the CDR3 region is kept as DNA, spanning 48 bases read in frame from base 1. Deletion took 1 base off V and 3 bases off J, with a span of 15 bases between the germline ends. A word on this clone: Its antigen is still unknown. No base-level quality is on record; no much larger clone is a single base apart.

At diagnosis, tumor, uninvolved tumor-adjacent lung and peripheral blood were collected and then preserved as a mix of FFPE and fresh-frozen material. For TCR repertoire profiling, the blood samples were analyzed as peripheral blood mononuclear cells. Study-wide conclusions, independent of this receptor: Uninvolved tumor-adjacent lung showed the highest T cell clonality, higher than tumor, which suggests more focused antigenic responses in the uninvolved tumor-adjacent lung. Multi-region tumor sequencing was not performed, so intratumor heterogeneity could not be excluded. Because of the exploratory design, TCR variables were selected using unadjusted p-values without false-discovery rate correction. Higher T cell density in blood was associated with longer overall survival, whereas higher clonality in adjacent lung was associated with shorter survival. Of the top 100 tumor clones, a median of 57 were detected in paired uninvolved adjacent lung; around 30 were also among that lung's top 100.

The immunoSEQ Assay was used to sequence TCR beta CDR3 regions from DNA. The authors processed their data as follows. T cell density was computed as TCR beta template counts normalized to usable DNA estimated by amplifying housekeeping genes. Richness was estimated using the preseqR package, with extrapolation to 400,000 templates for PBMC samples and to 120,000 templates for tissue samples. Clonality was defined as one minus Pielou's evenness. Differential abundance testing on productive amino-acid clonotypes, with a minimum total count of 5 and an alpha of 0.1, was used to identify tissue-enriched TCRs. The Jaccard Index and the Morisita Overlap Index were used to measure repertoire overlap between compartments. GLIPH clustered TCR beta CDR3s with public tetramer-defined viral CDR3s; viral motifs required at least three viral sequences plus V-gene enrichment. TCRdb took this table from immuneACCESS and kept in-frame rearrangements with V and J called. Such tables lack part of the clones; where checked against another copy, unresolved V genes explain under half of the gap, and the rest is unexplained. V and J calls and clone size follow that table, whereas D and trimming were derived from the DNA. Recorded for this sample are approximately 60,000 clones; 85% to 90% of them occurred a single time. Approximately 2% of the sample rests with the top ten.

Recombination linked TRBV2 to TRBJ2-5, with no confident D gene call. The sequence was collected from a woman aged 35 to 69 with stage I lung adenocarcinoma. The material was peripheral blood, obtained before any cancer treatment. CDR3 reads: CASSEVPARKEETQYF. The sequenced DNA: TGTGCCAGCAGTGAAGTGCCAGCAAGGAAGGAAGAGACCCAGTACTTC. The CDR3 plus the reference TRBV2 and TRBJ2-5 genes for the other parts give the full variable domain: EPEVTQTPSHQVTQMGQEVILRCVPISNHLYFYWYRQILGQKVEFLVSFYNNEISEKSEIFDDQFSVERPDGSNFTLKIRSTKLEDSAMYFCASSEVPARKEETQYFGPGTRLLVL.